This T cell receptor beta chain was retrieved from a study of blood T cell repertoires in COVID-19. Study in general: Specimens from acute and convalescent COVID-19 originated in the United States, Italy and Spain. The analysed material was cDNA or gDNA that came from T cells, B-cell-depleted T cells, or PBMCs.

In the original processing: Nucleated cell counts were estimated from reference gene primer amplification. Here immunoSEQ multiplex PCR was the method, and the copy in TCRdb shows in-frame clones only, minus some. The DNA was the basis for D and trimming; V, J and clone size are from that table. Altogether around 180,000 clones are present, about four fifths being singletons, with the ten largest covering around 7%. V was pared by 3 bases and J by 2 bases, with 8 bases of the junction left unmatched. CDR3 size: 16 residues. The germline gives CDR1 LGHNA, CDR2 YSLEER. Sequenced sample: peripheral blood. This sequence originates from an older man with active or convalescent COVID-19. The chain recombines TRBV4-3 with TRBJ2-5; 8 bases agree with TRBD2. As DNA, the CDR3 is TGCGCCAGCAGCCAGGGGGGGGTAGCGGGGCAAGAGACCCAGTACTTC. This translates into CASSQGGVAGQETQYF.